A single sample gave rise to the 14 T cell receptor beta chains below, sequenced in a study of long-term antiretroviral therapy in people with HIV. The immunoSEQ assay was v3.0, run at survey level. Data came from immunoSEQ multiplex PCR; TCRdb stores just in-frame clones and leaves some out. The table shows 25,000 or so clones, with about 94% occurring only once. The sample in question was unsorted PBMCs, obtained 6.2 years after starting antiretroviral therapy. These receptor sequences come from a middle-aged man with HIV.

V gene TRBV6-5 combines with J gene TRBJ1-5; D ambiguous. V lost 2 bases and J lost 8, with 16 bases in between. Germline-derived CDR1 and CDR2 are MNHEY and SVGAGI. The CDR3 is 15 residues long. CDR3 bases: TGTGCCAGCAGTTACCCGCCGGACCGAGAGGAGCCCCAGCATTTT. This encodes CASSYPPDREEPQHF.

The rearrangement joins TRBV10-1 to TRBJ2-7; possibly TRBD1 for D (6 bases). The CDR3 runs to 15 residues. In germline, CDR1 is WNHNN, CDR2 SYGVQD (reference sequence). V shed 0 bases and J shed 0 bases, with 9 bases lying between them. The CDR3 protein is CASSESGGRSYEQYF. In nucleotides, the CDR3 is TGCGCCAGCAGTGAGTCTGGGGGCCGCTCCTACGAGCAGTACTTC.

This clone showed up just once. The V and J genes are TRBV19 and TRBJ2-7; TRBD2 might be the D (6 bases). The germline V and J ends were trimmed by 9 bases and 7 bases, with 16 bases remaining between them. Germline lookup yields CDR1 LNHDA and CDR2 SQIVND (reference sequence). CDR3 length: 12 amino acids. The CDR3 DNA reads TGTGCCAGCAGTGTAGTCGCGGGGGAGCAGTACTTC. Protein sequence: CASSVVAGEQYF.

The rearrangement uses TRBV11-3 and TRBJ2-7; 8 bases match TRBD1. Per germline, CDR1 SGHNT and CDR2 YENEEA. This CDR3 spans 15 amino acids. V lost 4 bases to trimming and J lost 2 bases; unmatched junction nucleotides: 7. CDR3 in amino acids: CASSSGTGGPYEQYF. The CDR3 region has the DNA TGTGCCAGCAGCTCTGGGACAGGAGGTCCCTACGAGCAGTACTTC. Based on the CDR3 plus reference TRBV11-3 and TRBJ2-7, the full variable domain is EAGVVQSPRYKIIEKKQPVAFWCNPISGHNTLYWYLQNLGQGPELLIRYENEEAVDDSQLPKDRFSAERLKGVDSTLKIQPAELGDSAVYLCASSSGTGGPYEQYFGPGTRLTVT.

This chain connects TRBV6-5 to TRBJ2-2; D is unresolved. CDR3 length equals 15 residues. The germline V gene encodes CDR1 MNHEY and CDR2 SVGAGI. Trimming shortened V by 0 bases and J by 0 bases, and 5 bases separated the two germline ends. CDR3: CASSYSTANTGELFF. CDR3 sequence (DNA): TGTGCCAGCAGTTACTCCACAGCGAACACCGGGGAGCTGTTTTTT.

CDR3 region: CASSLEVLTELYGYTF. The CDR3 nucleotides read TGTGCCAGCAGCTTAGAAGTCTTGACGGAGCTTTATGGCTACACCTTC. The genes are TRBV7-9 and TRBJ1-2; D call uncertain. This CDR3 contains 16 residues. CDR1 is SEHNR, CDR2 FQNEAQ, per germline (reference sequence). Trimming took 1 base from V and 5 from J, leaving 17 bases between them.

The J gene is TRBJ1-5, the V gene TRBV15; no reliable D call. Germline V gives CDR1 LNHNV, CDR2 YYDKDF (reference sequence). Trimming stripped 5 bases from V and 3 bases from J, with 20 bases between. CDR3 length: 17 residues. CDR3 DNA sequence: TGTGCCACCAGCCAAAGCAAGTCGAGCCCCTCCAATCAGCCCCAGCATTTT. The encoded protein is CATSQSKSSPSNQPQHF.

The gene calls are TRBV5-1 and TRBJ2-7; D remains unclear. Germline V gene lookup returns CDR1 SGHRS and CDR2 YFSETQ. The CDR3 runs to 16 residues. Deletions cut 2 bases from V and 3 bases from J, with 18 bases between. Here the CDR3 reads CASSLAPSLTLYEQYF. The CDR3 DNA reads as TGCGCCAGCAGCTTAGCGCCGTCCCTGACCCTCTACGAGCAGTACTTC.

This clone showed up just once. This sequence joins TRBV6-5 and TRBJ1-2, with D uncertain. Trimming shortened V by 0 bases and J by 2 bases, and 7 bases separated the two germline ends. This CDR3 has 14 residues. CDR1 is MNHEY and CDR2 is SVGAGI in the germline V gene. The chain's CDR3 is CASSYSPENYGYTF. The CDR3 region has the DNA TGTGCCAGCAGTTACTCGCCAGAAAACTATGGCTACACCTTC.

The genes are TRBV5-1 and TRBJ1-6; D not resolved. Per the germline V gene, CDR1 is SGHRS and CDR2 is YFSETQ. Deletions cut 4 bases from V and 6 bases from J, with 8 bases between. The length of the CDR3 is 13 residues. The CDR3 here is CASSPAPNSPLHF. DNA of the CDR3: TGCGCCAGCAGCCCCGCTCCTAATTCACCCCTCCACTTT.

The genes are TRBV5-6 and TRBJ2-4; D possibly matches TRBD1 or TRBD2 (5 bases each). Germline V gene lookup returns CDR1 SGHDT and CDR2 YYEEEE. The CDR3 covers 17 residues. Between the trimmed V and J ends, which lost 0 bases and 3 bases, there was a span of 16 bases. Here the CDR3 DNA reads TGTGCCAGCAGCTTGGGGGGGACGACTTGGGGCAAAAACATTCAGTACTTC. Translating gives CASSLGGTTWGKNIQYF.

This rearrangement joins TRBV2 to TRBJ2-2; perhaps D is TRBD1 or TRBD2 (5 bases each). Germline CDR1 is SNHLY and CDR2 is FYNNEI. V lost 0 bases to trimming and J lost 8 bases, with 7 bases between them. This CDR3 spans 13 amino acids. CDR3 region: CASSEAGVGELFF. Here the CDR3 DNA reads TGTGCCAGCAGTGAAGCGGGGGTGGGGGAGCTGTTTTTT.

The rearrangement links TRBV19 to TRBJ1-1, with 7 bases that match TRBD1. Germline CDR1 LNHDA, CDR2 SQIVND (reference sequence). This CDR3 is 15 amino acids long. J was trimmed by 0 bases and V by 6 bases; bases with no gene match: 7. CDR3 amino acids: CASRRQGTLNTEAFF. DNA of the CDR3: TGTGCCAGTAGGAGACAGGGTACCCTGAACACTGAAGCTTTCTTT.

V usage is TRBV6-4 and J usage is TRBJ2-7; D not resolved. The V gene lost 6 bases and the J gene lost 2 bases, with 2 bases spanning the gap. CDR3 length: 10 residues. From germline, CDR1 is MRHNA and CDR2 SNTAGT. For the CDR3, the DNA is TGTGCCAGCAGCCCCTACGAGCAGTACTTC. Residues: CASSPYEQYF.